This T cell receptor (beta chain) was identified during a study of T cell responses to AZD1222 COVID-19 vaccine (dated by TCRdb to the early 2020s). Broadly, across the study: A total of 233 trial participants underwent TCR sequencing, of whom some 210 received two doses of AZD1222 and about 26 received two doses of the MenACWY control vaccine. Trial participants were enrolled by age into subgroups of 18-55, 56-69 and 70-plus years, and 148, 28 and 57 TCR-sequenced participants, respectively, were included in these subgroups. Results and caveats for the whole study, not just this receptor: Because no day 14 peak-response samples were available, the repertoires could be characterized only after the peak T cell response. Nearly half of unique spike-specific TCRs reportedly recognized epitopes outside regions mutated in the B.1.351 and B.1.1.7 variants. CD4 TCRs associated with the vaccine covered the entire spike protein, and the dominant responses were in regions 160-218 and 743-854. After two AZD1222 doses, both the breadth and the depth of spike-specific TCRs were significantly higher than at day 0 and than in MenACWY recipients. In the small 56-69-year group, the increase in depth fell short of significance, most likely because of low power. Participants were mostly white British, with more females than males. The authors suggested clonal diversity may have been underestimated. Conclusions about previously exposed vaccinees are limited, since just five or six AZD1222 recipients were seropositive for SARS-CoV-2 at baseline.

Concerning this clone: Its antigen is not yet known. The record has no base qualities; no much larger clone is one base away.

The CDR3 regions of human TCRbeta chains were subjected to immunosequencing. Per the source publication's procedure: Repertoire TCRs were checked for matches against a reference library of SARS-CoV-2-specific TCRs that had been generated using the MIRA antigen-specificity platform. Breadth meant the fraction of unique TCRs that were SARS-CoV-2-associated, whereas depth meant the fraction of total T cells that were SARS-CoV-2-associated. Using the MIRA data, every spike-specific TCR was mapped to the spike region that the TCR reacted to and assigned to either a CD4 or a CD8 class. Log10-transformed breadth and depth values were compared by one-way ANOVA with Sidak's multiple comparisons tests. The source is immuneACCESS, and TCRdb retained only in-frame sequences with V and J called. Part of the clones is not carried over; for the studies checked, unresolved V genes explain less than half of this, and the remainder is unexplained. V, J and clone size derive from that table, while D and trimming were established from the DNA sequence. Within this sample are 150,000 to 160,000 clones, with 70% to 90% of them counted one time only. The top ten hold 5.5% of the sample.

The trim is 5 bases for V and 3 bases for J, with a gap of 14 bases between the germline ends. Via the germline V gene, CDR1 is SGHVS and CDR2 FQNEAQ. The CDR3 covers 15 residues, taking in both the cysteine and the phenylalanine. The only DNA kept is the CDR3, 45 bases in frame from the first base. In light of the paper, this sample's time point label describes: baseline before first vaccination. The treatment or condition label, as the study defines it: meningococcal conjugate vaccine given as trial control. Samples from vaccinated people were obtained from the UK trials COV001 and COV002, which included a single-blind randomized controlled phase 2/3 trial of AZD1222 (ChAdOx1 nCoV-19) in healthy adults. Trial participant PBMC samples were collected at day 0 and day 28 after the second dose for TCRbeta chain sequencing.

This TCR came from an adult in good health. This chain joins TRBV7-8 to TRBJ1-5; a tentative D match to TRBD1 spans 5 bases. The specimen was peripheral blood, collected on day 0 of MenACWY control vaccination. CDR3 loop: CASSLSDSVNQPQHF. The DNA is TGTGCCAGCAGCCTAAGCGACAGCGTCAATCAGCCCCAGCATTTT.